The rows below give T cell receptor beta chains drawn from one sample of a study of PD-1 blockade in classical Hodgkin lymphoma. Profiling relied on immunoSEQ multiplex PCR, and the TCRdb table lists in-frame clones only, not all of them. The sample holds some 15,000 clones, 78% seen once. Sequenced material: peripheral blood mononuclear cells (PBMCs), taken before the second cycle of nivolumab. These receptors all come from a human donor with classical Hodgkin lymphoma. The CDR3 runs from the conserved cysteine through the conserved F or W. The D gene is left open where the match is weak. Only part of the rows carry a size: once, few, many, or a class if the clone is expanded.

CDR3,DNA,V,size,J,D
CAISGDSTYNEQFF,TGTGCCATCAGTGGGGACAGCACCTACAATGAGCAGTTCTTC,TRBV10-3,once,TRBJ2-1,TRBD1
CASSLGGQPNEKLFF,TGTGCCAGCAGCTTAGGGGGACAGCCCAATGAAAAACTGTTTTTT,TRBV7-2,once,TRBJ1-4,TRBD1
CASSLYSNRGNQPQHF,TGTGCCAGCAGTTTATATTCGAACAGGGGGAATCAGCCCCAGCATTTT,TRBV28,NA,TRBJ1-5,TRBD1
CASSYPQGRSYEQYF,TGTGCCAGCAGTTACCCCCAGGGCAGATCCTACGAGCAGTACTTC,TRBV6-5,NA,TRBJ2-7,NA
CASSLGGTDLAKNIQYF,TGCGCCAGCAGCTTGGGTGGGACAGACCTAGCCAAAAACATTCAGTACTTC,TRBV5-1,NA,TRBJ2-4,TRBD1
CATSSRVPGNTIYF,TGTGCCACCAGCAGCAGGGTGCCTGGAAACACCATATATTTT,TRBV15,NA,TRBJ1-3,NA
CTSSRAFRQGVNTEAFF,TGCACCAGCAGCCGCGCCTTCCGACAGGGTGTGAACACTGAAGCTTTCTTT,TRBV1,NA,TRBJ1-1,NA
CASSSTGSYGYTF,TGTGCCAGCAGTTCCACAGGGTCCTATGGCTACACCTTC,TRBV27,NA,TRBJ1-2,NA
CASKGGQGGYTF,TGTGCCAGTAAAGGGGGGCAAGGAGGCTACACCTTC,TRBV19,once,TRBJ1-2,NA
CASSRGNQPQHF,TGTGCCAGCAGTAGGGGGAATCAGCCCCAGCATTTT,TRBV6-1,NA,TRBJ1-5,NA
CASSERTSYGDEQFF,TGTGCCAGCAGTGAACGGACTTCCTATGGCGATGAGCAGTTCTTC,TRBV2,few,TRBJ2-1,NA
CASSLWEGRQGNTEAFF,TGTGCCAGCAGTTTATGGGAGGGGAGACAGGGGAACACTGAAGCTTTCTTT,TRBV28,NA,TRBJ1-1,TRBD1
CASSQVWDSVYEQYF,TGTGCCAGCAGCCAAGTATGGGACAGCGTATACGAGCAGTACTTC,TRBV4-2,once,TRBJ2-7,TRBD1
CASSLWSLSSYNEQFF,TGTGCCAGCAGCTTATGGTCACTGAGCTCCTACAATGAGCAGTTCTTC,TRBV7-9,NA,TRBJ2-1,NA